This T cell receptor (beta chain) was obtained from a study of T-cell memory formation after mild COVID-19 (dated by TCRdb to about 2021). Notes on the research overall: TCR sequence clusters from the two donors were largely donor specific. Longitudinal TCRalpha and TCRbeta repertoire sequencing tracked T-cell clones expanding and contracting after mild COVID-19 in two donors. The cohort was made up of two young adult volunteers, one female and one male, who were previously healthy.

Ficoll-Paque density gradient centrifugation was used to isolate PBMCs. As concerns this clonotype: Its antigen specificity is not known. No much larger clone is present one base from it, and per-base qualities are unavailable.

Via the germline V gene, CDR1 is LGHNA and CDR2 YSLEER. The CDR3, cysteine through phenylalanine, is 13 amino acids long. This entry keeps only the CDR3 DNA: 39 bases, framed from base 1. The junction shows trimming of 3 bases on V and 7 bases on J, plus 10 bases between the germline ends. The instrument given in TCRdb is Illumina NovaSeq 6000. cDNA libraries for TCRalpha and TCRbeta were prepared by 5'RACE using constant-segment primers, with sample barcodes and unique molecular identifiers added. RNA was extracted from every sample with Trizol reagent. Libraries were amplified in two PCR steps, with a second sample barcode and Illumina TruSeq adapters added in the second step. Sequencing of the libraries was done on an Illumina NovaSeq, producing 2 x 150 bp paired-end reads. In the original analysis: The reads were demultiplexed and collapsed into UMI-guided consensus sequences using migec v1.2.7. Using mixcr v2.1.11, UMI consensuses were aligned to TRA and TRB V and J templates and then assembled into clonotypes. A clonotype was counted as expanded or contracted only if both edgeR and NoisET called the change significant, with noise models trained on biological replicates. edgeR calls used a false discovery rate-adjusted p below 0.01 and a log2 fold-change threshold of 1. PCA with hierarchical clustering of max-normalized trajectories of the 1000 most abundant clonotypes was used as exploratory dynamics analysis. Separately sequenced CD4+ and CD8+ repertoires were used to assign a CD4 or CD8 phenotype to each responding clone. TCRdb passed the public sequencing reads through fastp at Q25 and MiXCR, retaining productive beta sequences. Identical CDR3 proteins give one entry, which carries the most common genes and DNA. The V and J calls shown here were made by TCRdb, not taken from the authors' results. The sample yields approximately 40,000 distinct CDR3 sequences; over 10% were counted once. The ten largest clones add up to less than 30% of the sample.

What the authors observed across the whole study: The second-wave clones that peaked on day 37 were not confirmed to be SARS-CoV-2 specific. Some responding clones were found in pre-infection memory, which suggests that pre-existing cross-reactive memory T cells took part in the SARS-CoV-2 response. Contracting CD4+ clones were found mainly in CM and EM memory subsets, while CD8+ clones were enriched in EMRA. From day 15 to 85, contracting clones showed balanced CD4/CD8 phenotypes, whereas a second wave of clones that expanded from day 15 to 37 leaned towards CD4+. The study covered only a couple of mild cases, and larger cohorts including severe cases with pre-infection samples were considered necessary.

The sequenced sample consisted of PBMCs or a T cell subset sorted from them (not recorded which). In this chain, TRBV4-3 is recombined with TRBJ2-1, with the D gene not confidently named. This sequence originates from a man aged 18-30 years who had mild COVID-19 (a few samples of this study predate the infection). The sample titles of this study are shuffled in the database, so cell type and time point are left out; the donor was told from shared clones. The DNA reads TGCGCCAGCAGCCAGGTCCTTGAGAATGAGCAGTTCTTC. This gives the protein CASSQVLENEQFF.